These T cell receptor beta chains were read from a single sample in a study of identical twins' blood T cells. TCRdb passed the 5' RACE reads through MiXCR, listing each CDR3 protein once. The profile covers a few hundred thousand distinct CDR3 sequences, with around 30% appearing a single time and about 6% taken by the ten largest. The specimen was PBMCs. All receptors come from a woman aged 18-55 years in good health. Each CDR3 is given with its conserved first and last residue.

V gene: TRBV5-6; CDR3 protein: CASSSPGTSWNEQFF
V gene: TRBV5-1; CDR3 protein: CASNPRGSPNYGYTF
V gene: TRBV29-1; CDR3 protein: CSVDGVTTADTEAFF
V gene: TRBV9; CDR3 protein: CASSVVKGELFF
V gene: TRBV13; CDR3 protein: CASSFEGQFYGYTF
V gene: TRBV18; CDR3 protein: CASSPRVLNTEAFF
V gene: TRBV12-3/TRBV12-4; CDR3 protein: CASRVLNTEAFF
V gene: TRBV5-1; CDR3 protein: CASSLGSVGTEAFF
V gene: TRBV3-1; CDR3 protein: CASSRQHRETYEQYF
V gene: TRBV10-3; CDR3 protein: CAIAEQTVRVSGNTIYF
V gene: TRBV9; CDR3 protein: CASSGDTLGGELFF
V gene: TRBV29-1; CDR3 protein: CSVEGRGTEAFF
V gene: TRBV5-1; CDR3 protein: CASSLSSGTNTGELFF
V gene: TRBV25-1; CDR3 protein: CASGTVDGYTF
V gene: TRBV30; CDR3 protein: CAWRQGRWDEQFF
V gene: TRBV20-1; CDR3 protein: CSATAQNEQFF
V gene: TRBV7-2; CDR3 protein: CASSYRGLDYGYTF
V gene: TRBV7-9; CDR3 protein: CASSPRPPPGDKTYNEQFF
V gene: TRBV14; CDR3 protein: CASSRGGQGAYEQYF
V gene: TRBV20-1; CDR3 protein: CSARYSDYGHTF
V gene: TRBV20-1; CDR3 protein: CSARSHPNTEAFF
V gene: TRBV20-1; CDR3 protein: CSALVGDQPQHF
V gene: TRBV6-1; CDR3 protein: CASSSRASGEKLFF
V gene: TRBV2; CDR3 protein: CASSAQGAHDTGELFF
V gene: TRBV7-6; CDR3 protein: CASSWALARTPLHF
V gene: TRBV20-1; CDR3 protein: CSVQAVMNTEAFF
V gene: TRBV30; CDR3 protein: CAWSVLKSGRGTDTQYF
V gene: TRBV20-1; CDR3 protein: CSASGTSGRSYEQYF
V gene: TRBV6-6; CDR3 protein: CASREDRINTEAFF
V gene: TRBV7-8; CDR3 protein: CASSLVARRLAGLTGELFF
V gene: TRBV7-3; CDR3 protein: CASSPSRAGLGGYTF
V gene: TRBV20-1; CDR3 protein: CSAETGSGEKLFF
V gene: TRBV19; CDR3 protein: CVAGRGVYGYTF
V gene: TRBV5-1; CDR3 protein: CASSFNEAEAFF
V gene: TRBV20-1; CDR3 protein: CSSGGDRDKPQHF
V gene: TRBV7-3; CDR3 protein: CASSLSGRGPYGYTF
V gene: TRBV10-3; CDR3 protein: CAIAGQGNSPPHF
V gene: TRBV2; CDR3 protein: CAGSEWVAGATQYF
V gene: TRBV12-3/TRBV12-4; CDR3 protein: CASSTSFGYTF
V gene: TRBV20-1; CDR3 protein: CSATAGFDTEAFF
V gene: TRBV20-1; CDR3 protein: CSARGPRYNEQFF
V gene: TRBV27; CDR3 protein: CASSLQGTTYEQYF